The present entry profiles one T cell receptor (beta chain) with its context. Its target is unknown. Germline loops: CDR1 LGHNA, CDR2 YSLEER. The V end was cut by 0 bases, the J end by 2 bases, with 5 bases between. There are 14 residues in the CDR3. The PCR employed 60 Vbeta primers together with 13 Jbeta primers. The repertoire was sequenced with immunoSEQ multiplex PCR; TCRdb's copy has only in-frame clones and lacks some. The table for this sample gives approximately 58,000 clones. The record originates from a study of cytomegalovirus exposure and HLA in healthy donors. Findings and caveats of the study: A later analysis linked a missense variant in DCLRE1C to the trimming of TCR beta V and J genes. The study assumed roughly uniform donor sequencing depth for presence/absence analyses. According to the study, around 180 TCR beta chains were cytomegalovirus-associated. CMV serostatus was the sole immune exposure information available.

The chain combines TRBV4-3 with TRBJ2-1; D is ambiguous. The sequence came from a woman between 45 and 60 years old in good health and CMV-seropositive. Sequenced: PBMCs. This chain's CDR3 is CASSQERAYNEQFF. In DNA, the CDR3 is TGCGCCAGCAGCCAAGAAAGAGCCTACAATGAGCAGTTCTTC.